This T cell receptor (beta chain) stems from a study of blood T cell repertoires in COVID-19. Study information: T cells, B-cell-depleted T cells, or PBMCs supplied cDNA or gDNA.

Only in-frame clones appear in the TCRdb table, and some are missing; sequencing was by immunoSEQ multiplex PCR. In the table there are 230,000 or so clones, just over 85% of which are singletons. The specimen sequenced was PBMCs or T cells enriched from blood (not recorded which). This receptor was identified in a middle-aged woman with acute COVID-19.

The CDR3 DNA is TGTGCCAGCAGTGGGGGACAGGGCATAAAGAATGAGCAGTTCTTC. Protein product: CASSGGQGIKNEQFF. V is TRBV2 and J is TRBJ2-1, with TRBD1 matching over 9 bases. The CDR3 sequence is 15 residues long. Germline CDR1 SNHLY, CDR2 FYNNEI. The V segment lost 4 bases and the J segment 7 bases; nucleotides outside the gene matches: 8.